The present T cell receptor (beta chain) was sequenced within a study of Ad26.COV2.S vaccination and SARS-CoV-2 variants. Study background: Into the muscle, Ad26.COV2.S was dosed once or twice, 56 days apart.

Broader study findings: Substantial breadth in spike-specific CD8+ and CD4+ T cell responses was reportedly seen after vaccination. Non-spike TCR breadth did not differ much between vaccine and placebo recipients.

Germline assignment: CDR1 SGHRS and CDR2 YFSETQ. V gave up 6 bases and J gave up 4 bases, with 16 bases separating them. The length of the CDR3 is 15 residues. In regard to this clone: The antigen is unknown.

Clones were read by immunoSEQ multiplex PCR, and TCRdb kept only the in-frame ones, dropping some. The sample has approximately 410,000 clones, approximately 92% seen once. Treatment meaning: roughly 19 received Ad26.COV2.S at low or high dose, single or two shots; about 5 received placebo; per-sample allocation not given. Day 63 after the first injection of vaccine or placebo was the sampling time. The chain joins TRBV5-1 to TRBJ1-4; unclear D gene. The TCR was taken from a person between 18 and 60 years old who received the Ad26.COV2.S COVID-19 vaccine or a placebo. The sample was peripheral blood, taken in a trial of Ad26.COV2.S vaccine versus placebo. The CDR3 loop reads CASTPDVVGNEKLFF. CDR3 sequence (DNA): TGCGCCAGCACCCCGGACGTAGTTGGTAATGAAAAACTGTTTTTT.